What follows are 13 T cell receptor beta chains derived from one specimen sequenced in a study of spatial heterogeneity in lung cancer. Time point in this sample: sample taken at primary tumor resection. Extraction of whole RNA from tumor, nontumor lung or frozen PBMC preceded unsorted sequencing. In TCRdb, the 5' RACE reads were re-called with MiXCR into one record per CDR3 protein. In the table there are about 41,000 distinct CDR3 sequences, about 12% of which are singletons. The sequencing used PBMCs, collected at surgery. Receptors were obtained from a female donor with early-stage non-small cell lung cancer.

The chain is built from TRBV28 and TRBJ1-2, with D possibly matching TRBD1 (5 bases). Germline loops: CDR1 MDHEN, CDR2 SYDVKM. The CDR3 consists of 14 residues. Trimming took off 1 base at V and 7 bases at J, with 13 bases between the two ends. The CDR3 here is CASSLFGKGRGYTF. CDR3 sequence (DNA): TGTGCCAGCAGTTTATTTGGGAAGGGGCGTGGCTACACCTTC.

This CDR3 reads CASSQKAPGPPQYF. In DNA form, the CDR3 reads TGTGCCAGCAGTCAGAAGGCCCCTGGCCCGCCGCAGTACTTC. The rearrangement links TRBV12-3 or TRBV12-4 to TRBJ2-7; D unclear. The CDR3 runs to 14 residues. V lost 5 bases and J 9 bases, leaving 20 bases between the germline ends.

This clonotype was picked up many times. This chain joins TRBV20-1 and TRBJ1-5, with a weak D call TRBD1 (6 bases). V lost 5 bases to trimming and J lost 3 bases, with 11 bases between them. Germline V CDR1 and CDR2: DFQATT, SNEGSKA (reference sequence). The length of the CDR3 is 13 residues. The CDR3 loop is CSAQGTNNQPQHF. DNA of the CDR3: TGCAGTGCTCAGGGGACAAACAATCAGCCCCAGCATTTT.

The chain couples TRBV18 to TRBJ2-6; the D gene is possibly TRBD1 (5 bases). The germline CDR1 and CDR2 sequences are KGHSH and LQKENI. V lost 6 bases, J lost 2 bases, and 14 bases lay in between. This CDR3 region has 16 residues. CDR3 DNA sequence: TGTGCCAGCTCCGACGAAGGGGTTCCTGGGGCCAACGTCCTGACTTTC. Translating it yields CASSDEGVPGANVLTF.

Only a few counts were recorded for this clonotype. This chain connects TRBV5-8 to TRBJ2-3; D may correspond to TRBD1 or TRBD2 (5 bases each). In germline, CDR1 is SGHTS, CDR2 YDEGEE. CDR3 length: 15 amino acids. V was cut by 4 bases and J by 2 bases, with 14 bases left in between. CDR3 DNA sequence: TGTGCCAGCAGCCCTTTGGGGGAATACACAGATACGCAGTATTTT. This codes for CASSPLGEYTDTQYF.

This clonotype was detected many times. The chain joins TRBV7-2 to TRBJ2-7; TRBD2 agrees at 8 bases. The CDR3 spans 14 residues. CDR1 is SGHTA, CDR2 FQGNSA, per germline. Trimming removed 2 bases from V and 5 bases from J; junction bases left unmatched: 5. DNA of the CDR3: TGTGCCAGCAGCTTAACACTAGCGGTCCACGAGCAGTACTTC. Protein: CASSLTLAVHEQYF.

The chain recombines TRBV7-2 with TRBJ1-4; 7 bases fit TRBD1. The CDR3 has 18 amino acids. V dropped 2 bases and J dropped 7; count of bases not matched to a gene: 16. CDR1 and CDR2 (germline): SGHTA, FQGNSA. The CDR3 protein is CASSLRGGLRIHSEKLFF. For the CDR3, the DNA is TGTGCCAGCAGCTTAAGAGGGGGCCTACGCATTCACAGTGAAAAACTGTTTTTT.

This clonotype occurred many times. V usage is TRBV6-5 and J usage is TRBJ2-3; D remains unclear. The CDR3 is 13 amino acids. The germline gives CDR1 MNHEY, CDR2 SVGAGI. V was shortened by 0 bases and J by 6 bases, with 7 bases between the two germline ends. The DNA for the CDR3 is TGTGCCAGCAGTTACTCCCAGATGGATACGCAGTATTTT. Residues: CASSYSQMDTQYF.

This clonotype occurred a few times. The chain uses TRBV12-3 or TRBV12-4 and TRBJ1-1; D perhaps matches TRBD1 (5 bases). CDR3 length: 13 amino acids. V shed 6 bases and J shed 1 base, with 9 bases lying between them. The CDR3 nucleotides are TGTGCCAGCAGCCACAGGTGGAACACTGAAGCTTTCTTT. Its translation: CASSHRWNTEAFF.

The V call is TRBV27, the J call TRBJ2-1; 11 bases are shared with TRBD1. V lost 7 bases, J lost 6 bases, and 2 bases stayed unmatched. Germline CDR1 MNHEY, CDR2 SMNVEV (reference sequence). The CDR3 length is 13 residues. The CDR3 here is CASTGQGGNEQFF. In nucleotides, the CDR3 is TGTGCCAGCACGGGACAGGGGGGCAATGAGCAGTTCTTC.

Here the CDR3 reads CSVDAANEKLFF. Here the CDR3 DNA reads TGCAGCGTTGATGCGGCTAATGAAAAACTGTTTTTT. This sequence joins TRBV29-1 and TRBJ1-4; D not certain. Germline V CDR1 and CDR2: SQVTM, ANQGSEA. V was shortened by 3 bases and J by 3 bases, with 5 bases between the two germline ends. This CDR3 is 12 amino acids long.

This clonotype was observed once. One end of the junction does not line up with germline, which may come from a read error. The gene calls are TRBV12-3 or TRBV12-4 and TRBJ1-3; D gene uncertain. There are 11 residues in the CDR3. DNA for the CDR3: TGTGCCAGCAGTTTTGGACACACCATATATTTT. Translating it yields CASSFGHTIYF.

This clonotype appeared many times. CDR3 in DNA: TGTGCCAGCAGCTTACGGGTGAGGGTAGCGGGGGAAGAGACCCAGTACTTC. This translates into CASSLRVRVAGEETQYF. The J gene is TRBJ2-5, the V gene TRBV7-2, with 9 bases identical to TRBD2. The CDR3 is made up of 17 amino acids. With 2 bases clipped from V and 3 bases from J, the junction kept 10 bases outside the gene matches. The V gene's germline CDR1 is SGHTA and CDR2 FQGNSA.